This passage covers 27 T cell receptor beta chains from one sample sequenced in a study of neurological immune-mediated disorders. Time point noted: longitudinal time-point 1 (baseline). Using its own MiXCR run on the 5' RACE reads, TCRdb lists one record per CDR3 protein. The sample holds tens of thousands of distinct CDR3 sequences, 9.5% to 12% seen once. The sample was PBMCs. These receptors all come from a male donor with HTLV-1-associated myelopathy (HAM/TSP).

As concerns this clonotype: A much larger clone differs from this one at a single base, so this may be a read error. The J gene is TRBJ1-1, the V gene TRBV20-1; D gene ambiguous. CDR3 size: 12 residues. CDR1 and CDR2 from the germline V gene are DFQATT and SNEGSKA (reference sequence). CDR3 bases: TGCAATGTACCGGCCTTGAACACTGAAGCTTTCTTT. It codes for CNVPALNTEAFF.

This clonotype was detected many times. This chain links TRBV4-1 with TRBJ2-4; no reliable D call. Germline V lookup: CDR1 MGHRA, CDR2 YSYEKL. The length of the CDR3 is 13 residues. V was pared by 4 bases and J by 8 bases, with 12 bases between. As DNA, the CDR3 is TGCGCCAGCAGCCGGACCCCAGAGGACATTCAGTACTTC. Encoded protein: CASSRTPEDIQYF.

This clonotype has at least ten counts. The rearrangement joins TRBV5-1 to TRBJ2-3; the D is unclear. Trimming shortened V by 1 base and J by 2 bases, and 11 bases separated the two germline ends. CDR3 length: 15 residues. CDR1 and CDR2 (germline): SGHRS, YFSETQ. Here the CDR3 DNA reads TGCGCCAGCAGCTTGTTGCCAGCCCTCACAGATACGCAGTATTTT. It yields the protein CASSLLPALTDTQYF.

In its sample, this clonotype ranks as medium-sized. The rearrangement joins TRBV24-1 to TRBJ2-1; weak D call: TRBD2 (5 bases). CDR1 KGHDR and CDR2 SFDVKD come from the germline V gene. The CDR3 runs 13 residues. V lost 9 bases and J lost 2, with 10 bases in between. The CDR3 protein is CATAAGPYNEQFF. In DNA form, the CDR3 reads TGTGCCACCGCGGCGGGTCCCTACAATGAGCAGTTCTTC.

There are many counts of this clonotype. The chain has TRBV5-1 and TRBJ2-1; D gene unclear. V shed 2 bases and J shed 1 base, with 16 bases lying between them. CDR3 length equals 17 residues. Germline CDR1 is SGHRS and CDR2 is YFSETQ. CDR3 in DNA: TGCGCCAGCAGCTTAACCGGCCTGTCTGATTCCTACAATGAGCAGTTCTTC. It encodes CASSLTGLSDSYNEQFF.

Ten or more counts support this clonotype. The chain has TRBV7-2 and TRBJ2-7; 7 positions match TRBD1. Germline CDR1 is SGHTA and CDR2 is FQGNSA. The CDR3 is made up of 19 amino acids. Trimming cost V 1 base and J 0 bases; bases outside gene matches: 15. The CDR3 protein is CASSLVAVVAGGSSYEQYF. The CDR3 nucleotides are TGTGCCAGCAGCTTAGTGGCCGTGGTCGCAGGGGGAAGCTCCTACGAGCAGTACTTC. Looking up the rest from reference TRBV7-2 and TRBJ2-7 gives the full variable domain: GAGVSQSPSNKVTEKGKDVELRCDPISGHTALYWYRQSLGQGLEFLIYFQGNSAPDKSGLPSDRFSAERTGGSVSTLTIQRTQQEDSAVYLCASSLVAVVAGGSSYEQYFGPGTRLTVT.

This clonotype was counted many times. The J gene is TRBJ2-1, the V gene TRBV6-5; TRBD2 is a possible D gene (6 bases). The germline CDR1 and CDR2 sequences are MNHEY and SVGAGI. CDR3 length: 13 amino acids. V was pared by 8 bases and J by 11 bases, with 19 bases between. Written as DNA, the CDR3 is TGTGCCAGCTGGGGGACTGGTTTGAGGAAGCAGTTCTTC. Translated, it gives CASWGTGLRKQFF.

This clonotype was seen many times. The V and J genes are TRBV15 and TRBJ2-7, with 7 bases fitting TRBD2. V dropped 2 bases and J dropped 0; count of bases not matched to a gene: 1. CDR3 size: 14 residues. The germline V gene encodes CDR1 LNHNV and CDR2 YYDKDF (reference sequence). CDR3 in DNA: TGTGCCACCAGCAGACCGGGGGGCTCCTACGAGCAGTACTTC. Translating it yields CATSRPGGSYEQYF.

Ten or more counts support this clonotype. The chain joins TRBV24-1 to TRBJ2-5; the match to TRBD1 covers 11 bases. This CDR3 region has 14 residues. Germline V gene data show CDR1 as KGHDR and CDR2 as SFDVKD. J gave up 13 bases and V 3 bases, and 9 bases lay outside the gene matches. The CDR3 is CATSDRTGGAARYF. The CDR3 nucleotides read TGTGCCACCAGTGATCGGACAGGGGGCGCGGCCCGGTACTTC.

The CDR3 nucleotides read TGTGCCAGCTTGTCGCTAGCGGGGGTCATGGATACGCAGTATTTT. Residues: CASLSLAGVMDTQYF. The chain couples TRBV9 to TRBJ2-3; TRBD2 agrees at 10 bases. With 7 bases clipped from V and 6 bases from J, the junction kept 11 bases outside the gene matches. CDR3 length: 15 residues. From germline, CDR1 is SGDLS and CDR2 YYNGEE.

In its sample, this clonotype was seen many times. V usage is TRBV10-3 and J usage is TRBJ2-1; TRBD1 is a possible D gene (6 bases). Trimming stripped 7 bases from V and 2 bases from J, with 18 bases between. Germline CDR1 is ENHRY and CDR2 is SYGVKD. This CDR3 has 16 amino acids. The CDR3, as DNA: TGTGCCATCATTCTACGGGTGGGGGCCCCCTACAATGAGCAGTTCTTC. Amino acid sequence: CAIILRVGAPYNEQFF.

This clonotype was recorded many times. V is TRBV6-5 and J is TRBJ1-6; no firm D call. This CDR3 region has 15 residues. V lost 2 bases and J 9 bases, leaving 14 bases between the germline ends. Germline assignment: CDR1 MNHEY and CDR2 SVGAGI. The CDR3 nucleotides are TGTGCCAGCAGTTACACCCCTTTTCTGGGTTCACCCCTCCACTTT. This gives the protein CASSYTPFLGSPLHF.

This clonotype was found many times. The gene calls are TRBV6-5 and TRBJ1-5; tentatively, D is TRBD1 (5 bases). The CDR3 is 16 residues long. With 0 bases removed from V and 4 bases from J, the gap between germline ends came to 13 bases. CDR1 is MNHEY, CDR2 SVGAGI, per germline. CDR3 coding DNA: TGTGCCAGCAGTTACTCCGCGACAGCCCTTAATCAGCCCCAGCATTTT. It yields the protein CASSYSATALNQPQHF.

This clonotype was counted many times. The chain is built from TRBV6-5 and TRBJ2-7; perhaps D is TRBD1 or TRBD2 (5 bases each). The CDR3 is 16 residues long. Germline V gene lookup returns CDR1 MNHEY and CDR2 SVGAGI. Trimming pared 5 bases from V and 0 bases from J, leaving 17 bases between. In DNA form, the CDR3 reads TGTGCCAGCAGTACAAGGATGAGGGGTTCCTCCTACGAGCAGTACTTC. This encodes CASSTRMRGSSYEQYF.

This clonotype showed up many times. The chain has TRBV6-6 and TRBJ2-3, with 9 bases fitting TRBD2. Germline trimming cut 6 bases from V and 4 bases from J; bases unmatched to any gene: 5. The CDR3 has 14 residues. CDR1 MNHNY and CDR2 SVGAGI come from the germline V gene (reference sequence). CDR3 residues: CASSPSGGPDTQYF. The CDR3 DNA sequence: TGTGCCAGCAGCCCCAGCGGGGGGCCAGATACGCAGTATTTT.

Many counts were recorded for this clonotype. CDR3 DNA sequence: TGTGCCAGCAGTGAAGACGTCAGGGGTATCACTGAAGCTTTCTTT. It specifies CASSEDVRGITEAFF. V usage is TRBV2 and J usage is TRBJ1-1; D possibly corresponds to TRBD1 (6 bases). V was pared by 1 base and J by 4 bases, with 13 bases between. The CDR3 runs to 15 residues. CDR1 is SNHLY, CDR2 FYNNEI, per germline.

This clonotype showed up many times. The chain has TRBV28 and TRBJ1-5; no reliable D call. CDR3 length equals 14 residues. CDR1 is MDHEN, CDR2 SYDVKM, per germline. Trimming cost V 3 bases and J 3 bases, with 9 bases left between them. DNA of the CDR3: TGTGCCAGCAGTTTTGGACGGCCCAATCAGCCCCAGCATTTT. Its protein product is CASSFGRPNQPQHF.

This clonotype appeared many times. V gene TRBV7-9 combines with J gene TRBJ1-5; D remains ambiguous. The CDR3 has 12 amino acids. Deletions cut 2 bases from V and 5 bases from J, with 4 bases between. Germline V lookup: CDR1 SEHNR, CDR2 FQNEAQ (reference sequence). The chain's CDR3 is CASSLPDQPQHF. CDR3 in DNA: TGTGCCAGCAGCTTACCGGATCAGCCCCAGCATTTT.

This clonotype was seen at least ten times. DNA for the CDR3: TGTGCCAGCAGAGAGACAGGGGACTATGGCTACACCTTC. Residues: CASRETGDYGYTF. The chain employs TRBV12-3 or TRBV12-4 and TRBJ1-2; 8 bases are shared with TRBD1. V was clipped by 6 bases and J by 3 bases; unmatched bases: 3. The CDR3 spans 13 residues.

This sequence joins TRBV6-5 and TRBJ2-5; D is unresolved. The CDR3 extends over 12 amino acids. V was trimmed by 7 bases and J by 5 bases, leaving 11 bases between them. Germline lookup yields CDR1 MNHEY and CDR2 SVGAGI. The CDR3 spells CASKSSGETQYF. The CDR3 DNA reads TGTGCCAGCAAGTCCTCCGGCGAGACCCAGTACTTC.

The table lists this clonotype with many counts. The rearrangement links TRBV18 to TRBJ1-2, with no clear D. Germline CDR1 KGHSH, CDR2 LQKENI. The V gene lost 0 bases and the J gene lost 3 bases, with 8 bases spanning the gap. The CDR3 spans 14 residues. CDR3: CASSPPLQDYGYTF. DNA of the CDR3: TGTGCCAGCTCACCACCGTTACAAGACTATGGCTACACCTTC.

CDR3 sequence: CASSQDNTLPTNEQFF. CDR3 DNA: TGTGCCAGCAGCCAAGATAACACACTTCCAACGAATGAGCAGTTCTTC. V is TRBV14 and J is TRBJ2-1; D not resolved. CDR3 size: 16 residues. The ends were cut back, 0 bases at V and 7 bases at J, with 16 bases in the middle. Germline assignment: CDR1 SGHDN and CDR2 FVKESK. The full variable domain, rest sourced from reference TRBV14 and TRBJ2-1, is EAGVTQFPSHSVIEKGQTVTLRCDPISGHDNLYWYRRVMGKEIKFLLHFVKESKQDESGMPNNRFLAERTGGTYSTLKVQPAELEDSGVYFCASSQDNTLPTNEQFFGPGTRLTVL.

In its sample, this clonotype was seen many times. The CDR3 DNA sequence: TGCGCCAGCAGCTTGGAGGCCGGGACCAACTATGGCTACACCTTC. This gives the protein CASSLEAGTNYGYTF. J is TRBJ1-2 and V is TRBV5-1; weak D call: TRBD1 (5 bases). V was trimmed by 0 bases and J by 2 bases, leaving 11 bases between them. Germline values: CDR1 SGHRS, CDR2 YFSETQ. The CDR3 is 15 residues long.

This clonotype was seen only a few times. This sequence joins TRBV7-9 and TRBJ1-1, with D possibly TRBD1 on 6 matching bases. The V end was cut by 0 bases, the J end by 4 bases, with 12 bases between. The CDR3 has 15 amino acids. CDR1 is SEHNR, CDR2 FQNEAQ, per germline (reference sequence). The CDR3 bases are TGTGCCAGCAGCTTAGCGGGGGGCCTAGGCACTGAAGCTTTCTTT. It encodes CASSLAGGLGTEAFF.

At least ten counts were recorded for this clonotype. This sequence joins TRBV15 and TRBJ2-1; 11 bases are a match to TRBD1. J lost 9 bases, V lost 1 base, and 5 bases had no gene match. CDR3 length: 15 residues. Per the germline V gene, CDR1 is LNHNV and CDR2 is YYDKDF (reference sequence). The CDR3 DNA is TGTGCCACCAGCAGAGGGACAGGGGGCTTTGTTGAGCAGTTCTTC. Amino acids: CATSRGTGGFVEQFF.

The chain joins TRBV5-1 to TRBJ2-5, with D perhaps TRBD1 (5 bases). The CDR3 is 15 amino acids. Germline-derived CDR1 and CDR2 are SGHRS and YFSETQ. Trimming cost V 1 base and J 1 base, with 11 bases left between them. The DNA for the CDR3 is TGCGCCAGCAGCTTGCAGGGCAGGAGCCAAGAGACCCAGTACTTC. This encodes CASSLQGRSQETQYF.

Many counts were recorded for this clonotype. The chain combines TRBV7-3 with TRBJ2-7; D gene uncertain. With 2 bases removed from V and 2 bases from J, the gap between germline ends came to 13 bases. From germline, CDR1 is SGHTA and CDR2 FQGTGA. The CDR3 extends over 15 amino acids. The CDR3 region has the DNA TGTGCCAGCAGCTTAGGTCGAGGTCCTACCTACGAGCAGTACTTC. This sequence encodes CASSLGRGPTYEQYF.